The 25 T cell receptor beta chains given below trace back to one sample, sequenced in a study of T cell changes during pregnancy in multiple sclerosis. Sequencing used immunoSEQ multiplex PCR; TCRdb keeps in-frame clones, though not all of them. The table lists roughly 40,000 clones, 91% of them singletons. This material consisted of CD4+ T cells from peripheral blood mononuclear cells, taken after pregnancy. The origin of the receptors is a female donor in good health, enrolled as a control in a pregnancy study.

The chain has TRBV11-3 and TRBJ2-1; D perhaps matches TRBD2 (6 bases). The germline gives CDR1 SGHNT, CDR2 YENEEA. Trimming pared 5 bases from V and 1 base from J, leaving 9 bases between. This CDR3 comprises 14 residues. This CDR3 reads CASSGGHSYNEQFF. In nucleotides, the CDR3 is TGTGCCAGCAGCGGAGGGCATTCCTACAATGAGCAGTTCTTC.

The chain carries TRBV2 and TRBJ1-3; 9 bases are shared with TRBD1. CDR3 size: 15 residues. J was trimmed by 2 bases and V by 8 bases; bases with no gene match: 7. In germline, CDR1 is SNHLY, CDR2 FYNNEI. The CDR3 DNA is TGTGCCAGCTCATACAGGGGGCTTACTGGAAACACCATATATTTT. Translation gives CASSYRGLTGNTIYF.

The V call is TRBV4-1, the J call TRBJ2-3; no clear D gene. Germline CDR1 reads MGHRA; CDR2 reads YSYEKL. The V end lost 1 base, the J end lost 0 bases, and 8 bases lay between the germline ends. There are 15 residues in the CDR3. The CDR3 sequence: CASSQVGASTDTQYF. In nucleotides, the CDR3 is TGCGCCAGCAGCCAAGTCGGAGCTAGCACAGATACGCAGTATTTT.

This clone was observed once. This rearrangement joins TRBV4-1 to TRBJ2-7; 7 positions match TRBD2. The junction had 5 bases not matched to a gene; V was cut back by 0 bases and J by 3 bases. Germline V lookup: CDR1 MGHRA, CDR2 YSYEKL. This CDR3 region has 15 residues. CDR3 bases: TGCGCCAGCAGCCAAGAGCGGGCTAGCGGCTACGAGCAGTACTTC. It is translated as CASSQERASGYEQYF.

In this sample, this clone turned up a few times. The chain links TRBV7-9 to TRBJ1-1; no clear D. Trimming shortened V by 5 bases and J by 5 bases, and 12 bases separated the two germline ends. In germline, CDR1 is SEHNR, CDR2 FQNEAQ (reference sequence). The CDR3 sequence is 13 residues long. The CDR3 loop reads CASSPKWETEAFF. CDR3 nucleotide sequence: TGTGCCAGCAGCCCCAAGTGGGAGACTGAAGCTTTCTTT.

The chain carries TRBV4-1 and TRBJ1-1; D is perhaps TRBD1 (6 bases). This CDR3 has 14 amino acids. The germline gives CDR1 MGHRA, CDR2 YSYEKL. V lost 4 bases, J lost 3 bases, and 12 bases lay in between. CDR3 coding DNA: TGCGCCAGCAGCCGAACAGGGTTGGACACTGAAGCTTTCTTT. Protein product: CASSRTGLDTEAFF.

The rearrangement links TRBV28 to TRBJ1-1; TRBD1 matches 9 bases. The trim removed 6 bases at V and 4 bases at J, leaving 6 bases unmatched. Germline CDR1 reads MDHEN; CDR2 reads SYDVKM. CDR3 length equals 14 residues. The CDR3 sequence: CASRRGQGSTEAFF. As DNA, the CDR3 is TGTGCCAGCAGACGGGGACAGGGAAGCACTGAAGCTTTCTTT.

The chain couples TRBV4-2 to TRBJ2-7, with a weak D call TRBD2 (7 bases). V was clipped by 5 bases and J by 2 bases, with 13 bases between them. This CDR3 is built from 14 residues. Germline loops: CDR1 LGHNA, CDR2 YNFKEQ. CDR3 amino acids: CASSRGGDPYEQYF. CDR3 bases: TGTGCCAGCAGCAGGGGGGGGGACCCCTACGAGCAGTACTTC.

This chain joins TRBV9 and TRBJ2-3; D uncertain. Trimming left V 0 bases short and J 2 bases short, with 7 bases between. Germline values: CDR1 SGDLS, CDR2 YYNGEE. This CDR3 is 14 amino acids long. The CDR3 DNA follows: TGTGCCAGCAGCGTAGGGCAGAACACAGATACGCAGTATTTT. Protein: CASSVGQNTDTQYF.

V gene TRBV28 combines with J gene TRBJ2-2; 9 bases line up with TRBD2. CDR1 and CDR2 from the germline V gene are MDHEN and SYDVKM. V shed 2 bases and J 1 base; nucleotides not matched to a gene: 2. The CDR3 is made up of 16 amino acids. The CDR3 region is CASSLSSGGNTGELFF. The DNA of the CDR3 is TGTGCCAGCAGTTTAAGTAGCGGGGGGAACACCGGGGAGCTGTTTTTT.

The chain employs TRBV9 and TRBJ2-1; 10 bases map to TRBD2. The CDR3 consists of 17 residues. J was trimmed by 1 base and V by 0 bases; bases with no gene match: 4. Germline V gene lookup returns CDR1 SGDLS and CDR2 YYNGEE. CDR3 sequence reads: CASSVGASGRSYNEQFF. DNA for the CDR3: TGTGCCAGCAGCGTAGGGGCTAGCGGGAGATCCTACAATGAGCAGTTCTTC.

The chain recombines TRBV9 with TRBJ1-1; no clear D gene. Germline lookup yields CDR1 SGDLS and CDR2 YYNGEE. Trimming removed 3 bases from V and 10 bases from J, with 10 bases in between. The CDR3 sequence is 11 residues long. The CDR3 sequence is CASSAGSGAFF. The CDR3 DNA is TGTGCCAGCAGCGCGGGAAGTGGAGCTTTCTTT. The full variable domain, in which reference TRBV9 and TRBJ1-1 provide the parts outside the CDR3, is DSGVTQTPKHLITATGQRVTLRCSPRSGDLSVYWYQQSLDQGLQFLIQYYNGEERAKGNILERFSAQQFPDLHSELNLSSLELGDSALYFCASSAGSGAFFGQGTRLTVV.

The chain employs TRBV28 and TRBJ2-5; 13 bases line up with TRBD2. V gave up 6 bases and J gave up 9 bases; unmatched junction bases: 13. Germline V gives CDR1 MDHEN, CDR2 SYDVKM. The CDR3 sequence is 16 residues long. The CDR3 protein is CASREQGLAGRRAQYF. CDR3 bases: TGTGCCAGCAGGGAACAGGGACTAGCGGGACGCCGGGCCCAGTACTTC.

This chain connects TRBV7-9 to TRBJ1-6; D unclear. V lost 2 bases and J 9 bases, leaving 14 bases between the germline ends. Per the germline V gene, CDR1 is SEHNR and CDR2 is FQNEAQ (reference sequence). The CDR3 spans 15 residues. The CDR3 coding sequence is TGTGCCAGCAGCTTACCGAGGGAGGTCGGTTCACCCCTCCACTTT. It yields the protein CASSLPREVGSPLHF.

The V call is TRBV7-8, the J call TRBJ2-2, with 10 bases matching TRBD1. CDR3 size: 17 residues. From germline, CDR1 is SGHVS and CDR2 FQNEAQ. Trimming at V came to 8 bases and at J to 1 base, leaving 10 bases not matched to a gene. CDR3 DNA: TGTGCCAGCTACCGGGACAGGGGATGGAGGAACACCGGGGAGCTGTTTTTT. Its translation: CASYRDRGWRNTGELFF.

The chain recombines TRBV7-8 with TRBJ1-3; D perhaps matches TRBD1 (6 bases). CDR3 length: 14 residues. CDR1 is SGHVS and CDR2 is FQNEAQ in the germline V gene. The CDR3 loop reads CATSRTASGNTIYF. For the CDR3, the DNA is TGTGCGACCAGCAGGACAGCCTCTGGAAACACCATATATTTT.

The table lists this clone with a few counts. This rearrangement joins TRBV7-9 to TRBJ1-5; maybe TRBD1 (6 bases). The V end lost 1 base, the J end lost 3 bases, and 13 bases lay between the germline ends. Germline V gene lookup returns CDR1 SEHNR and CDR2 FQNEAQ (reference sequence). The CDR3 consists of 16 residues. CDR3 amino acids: CASSLGAGEDNQPQHF. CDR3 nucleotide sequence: TGTGCCAGCAGCTTAGGGGCAGGGGAAGACAATCAGCCCCAGCATTTT.

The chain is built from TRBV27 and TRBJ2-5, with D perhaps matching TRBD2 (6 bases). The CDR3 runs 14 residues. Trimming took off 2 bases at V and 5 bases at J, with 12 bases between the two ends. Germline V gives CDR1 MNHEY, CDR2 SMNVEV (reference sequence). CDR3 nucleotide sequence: TGTGCCAGCAGTTTACGGGGGATTTGGGAGACCCAGTACTTC. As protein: CASSLRGIWETQYF.

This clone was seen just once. For the CDR3, the DNA is TGTGCCAGCAGCTTGGTCGGTAGCTCTGGAAACACCATATATTTT. Translation: CASSLVGSSGNTIYF. The V call is TRBV5-6, the J call TRBJ1-3; D gene unclear. This CDR3 comprises 15 residues. V lost 0 bases and J 0 bases, leaving 7 bases between the germline ends. The V gene's germline CDR1 is SGHDT and CDR2 YYEEEE.

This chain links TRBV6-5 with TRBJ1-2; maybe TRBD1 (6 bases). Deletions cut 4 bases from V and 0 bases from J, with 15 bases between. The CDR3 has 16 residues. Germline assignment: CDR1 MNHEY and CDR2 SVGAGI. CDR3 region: CASSSRQEPTNYGYTF. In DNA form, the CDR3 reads TGTGCCAGCAGTTCTCGACAGGAGCCTACTAACTATGGCTACACCTTC.

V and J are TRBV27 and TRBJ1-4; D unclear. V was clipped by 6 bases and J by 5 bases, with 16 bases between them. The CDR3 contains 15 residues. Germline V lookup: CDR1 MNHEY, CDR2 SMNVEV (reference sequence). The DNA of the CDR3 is TGTGCCAGCAGACGGAGGGCCAGAGAAAATGAAAAACTGTTTTTT. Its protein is CASRRRARENEKLFF.

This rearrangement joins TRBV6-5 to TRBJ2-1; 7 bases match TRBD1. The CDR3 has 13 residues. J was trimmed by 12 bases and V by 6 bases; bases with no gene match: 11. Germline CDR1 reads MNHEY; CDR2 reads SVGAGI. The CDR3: CASRQRQGVTQFF. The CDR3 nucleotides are TGTGCCAGCAGACAAAGACAGGGTGTAACGCAGTTCTTC.

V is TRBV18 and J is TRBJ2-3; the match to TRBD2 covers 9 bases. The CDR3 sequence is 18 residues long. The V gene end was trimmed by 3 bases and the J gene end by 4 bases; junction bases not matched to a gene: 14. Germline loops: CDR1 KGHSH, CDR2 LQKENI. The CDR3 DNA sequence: TGTGCCAGCTCACCCAGGACTAGCGAACTAGAGCGGGCAGATACGCAGTATTTT. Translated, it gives CASSPRTSELERADTQYF.

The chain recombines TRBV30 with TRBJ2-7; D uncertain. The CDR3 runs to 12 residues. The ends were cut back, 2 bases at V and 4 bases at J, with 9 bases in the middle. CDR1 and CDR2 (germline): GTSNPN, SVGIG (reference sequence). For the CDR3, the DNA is TGTGCCTGGAGTTTGACTCGTTACGAGCAGTACTTC. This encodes CAWSLTRYEQYF.

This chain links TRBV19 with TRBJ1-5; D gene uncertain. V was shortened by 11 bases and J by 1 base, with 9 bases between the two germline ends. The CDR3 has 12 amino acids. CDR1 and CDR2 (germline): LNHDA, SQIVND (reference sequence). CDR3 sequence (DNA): TGTGCCGGGGAGAGGAGCAATCAGCCCCAGCATTTT. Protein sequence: CAGERSNQPQHF. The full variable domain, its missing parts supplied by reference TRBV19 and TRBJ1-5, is DGGITQSPKYLFRKEGQNVTLSCEQNLNHDAMYWYRQDPGQGLRLIYYSQIVNDFQKGDIAEGYSVSREKKESFPLTVTSAQKNPTAFYLCAGERSNQPQHFGDGTRLSIL.